This T cell receptor beta chain emerged from a study of blood T cells in healthy people across ages. This clonotype was picked up one time. Together with a sample-barcoded 5' primer, a J-beta primer mix was included in a second PCR lasting roughly 6 to 12 cycles. TCRdb fed the 5' RACE reads into MiXCR, producing one record per CDR3 protein. Of 650,000 to 950,000 distinct CDR3 sequences listed, under 45% are singletons. This CDR3 has 15 residues. V shed 6 bases, J shed 4 bases, and the junction held 6 bases outside the gene matches. Germline loops: CDR1 SNHLY, CDR2 FYNNEI. This chain links TRBV2 with TRBJ2-2, with 9 bases matching TRBD1. The TCR comes from a man aged 60 to 69 in good health. The sequencing input was blood. CDR3 coding DNA: TGTGCCAGCAGCAAACTGACAGGGGGCACCGGGGAGCTGTTTTTT. Its translation: CASSKLTGGTGELFF.